These 14 T cell receptor beta chains were all obtained from the same sample, sequenced in a study of blood T cell repertoires in COVID-19. The assay was immunoSEQ multiplex PCR, and TCRdb's table has in-frame clones only and misses some. In the table there are under 300,000 clones, around 83% of which are singletons. Specimen: peripheral blood. These TCRs come from a man younger than 35 with active or convalescent COVID-19.

This chain uses TRBV15 with TRBJ1-1, with TRBD1 matching 8 bases. The germline CDR1 and CDR2 sequences are LNHNV and YYDKDF (reference sequence). Germline trimming cut 4 bases from V and 4 bases from J; bases unmatched to any gene: 2. The CDR3 extends over 13 amino acids. In DNA, the CDR3 is TGTGCCACCAGCACCGACAGGGGCACTGAAGCTTTCTTT. It encodes CATSTDRGTEAFF.

The chain carries TRBV6-6 and TRBJ1-2, with D unclear. The CDR3 consists of 12 residues. The V gene lost 1 base and the J gene lost 8 bases, with 8 bases spanning the gap. The germline V gene encodes CDR1 MNHNY and CDR2 SVGAGI (reference sequence). The DNA for the CDR3 is TGTGCCAGCAGTTACTTGAGAGCGGGCTACACCTTC. Protein product: CASSYLRAGYTF.

This clone was observed many times. The chain has TRBV5-1 and TRBJ2-2, with 8 positions matching TRBD1. Trimming cost V 2 bases and J 4 bases; bases outside gene matches: 4. The CDR3 spans 15 residues. Germline V gives CDR1 SGHRS, CDR2 YFSETQ. DNA of the CDR3: TGCGCCAGCAGCTTAGGGACAGGACCCACCGGGGAGCTGTTTTTT. It specifies CASSLGTGPTGELFF.

The chain carries TRBV6-4 and TRBJ2-2; D uncertain. CDR1 MRHNA and CDR2 SNTAGT come from the germline V gene. Trimming removed 5 bases from V and 6 bases from J, with 7 bases in between. This CDR3 has 12 amino acids. Here the CDR3 reads CASSSYAGELFF. The DNA for the CDR3 is TGTGCCAGCAGTTCCTATGCCGGGGAGCTGTTTTTT.

This sequence joins TRBV6-5 and TRBJ1-1; tentatively, D is TRBD1 (6 bases). Germline V CDR1 and CDR2: MNHEY, SVGAGI. This CDR3 has 15 residues. V lost 6 bases, J lost 4 bases, and 18 bases lay in between. The CDR3 loop reads CASSALGGASTEAFF. In nucleotides, the CDR3 is TGTGCCAGCAGCGCCTTGGGGGGGGCGAGCACTGAAGCTTTCTTT.

This chain connects TRBV4-2 to TRBJ2-1, with D unresolved. CDR3 length: 12 residues. V lost 4 bases and J lost 7, with 8 bases in between. The germline V gene has CDR1 LGHNA and CDR2 YNFKEQ. CDR3 nucleotides: TGTGCCAGCAGCCCAACCGGGAATGAGCAGTTCTTC. Translation gives CASSPTGNEQFF.

J is TRBJ1-5 and V is TRBV6-5; D might be TRBD1 (5 bases). The germline V gene encodes CDR1 MNHEY and CDR2 SVGAGI. Trimming removed 10 bases at V and 3 bases at J, with 19 bases between. The CDR3 is 15 amino acids. CDR3 nucleotide sequence: TGTGCCATCGCCGTCCCCGGGGGATCCAATCAGCCCCAGCATTTT. It codes for CAIAVPGGSNQPQHF.

In nucleotides, the CDR3 is TGTGCCAGTAGTATTCCTCGGGGACAGGGGTTGGAAGCTTTCTTT. This gives the protein CASSIPRGQGLEAFF. The V gene is TRBV19, the J gene TRBJ1-1, with 10 bases identical to TRBD1. V lost 3 bases and J lost 8; bases outside the gene matches: 9. CDR1 and CDR2 (germline): LNHDA, SQIVND (reference sequence). The CDR3 length is 15 residues.

This rearrangement joins TRBV6-5 to TRBJ1-2, with D perhaps TRBD1 (6 bases). The V end was cut by 6 bases, the J end by 4 bases, with 15 bases between. The CDR3 covers 14 residues. Germline-derived CDR1 and CDR2 are MNHEY and SVGAGI. CDR3 sequence (DNA): TGTGCCAGCAGGGGGGGGCGGGCCACCTATGGCTACACCTTC. This encodes CASRGGRATYGYTF.

This clone was observed a single time. This chain connects TRBV11-1 to TRBJ1-1; the D gene is possibly TRBD1 (5 bases). V was cut by 5 bases and J by 11 bases, with 24 bases left in between. This CDR3 has 15 residues. Germline values: CDR1 SGHAT, CDR2 FQDESV (reference sequence). The CDR3 loop reads CASSVTGTEEIGAFF. The DNA for the CDR3 is TGTGCCAGCAGCGTAACCGGGACTGAGGAAATTGGGGCTTTCTTT.

The chain uses TRBV12-3 or TRBV12-4 and TRBJ1-2; D is unclear. The CDR3 length is 11 residues. Trimming removed 3 bases at V and 4 bases at J, with 3 bases between. DNA for the CDR3: TGTGCCAGCAGTTTCGGCTATGGCTACACCTTC. This sequence encodes CASSFGYGYTF.

The rearrangement uses TRBV14 and TRBJ2-2; D perhaps matches TRBD2 (6 bases). The CDR3 length is 15 residues. V lost 1 base and J 8 bases, leaving 14 bases between the germline ends. CDR1 SGHDN and CDR2 FVKESK come from the germline V gene. The CDR3 nucleotides read TGTGCCAGCAGCCAAGGCACTAGCCGGGCTGGGGAGCTGTTTTTT. This encodes CASSQGTSRAGELFF.

The chain is built from TRBV9 and TRBJ1-3; D gene ambiguous. Germline lookup yields CDR1 SGDLS and CDR2 YYNGEE. This CDR3 comprises 15 residues. Trimming shortened V by 3 bases and J by 4 bases, and 14 bases separated the two germline ends. CDR3 DNA sequence: TGTGCCAGCAGCGCCGCCCCCGACTTGGGAAACACCATATATTTT. Its translation: CASSAAPDLGNTIYF.

The rearrangement uses TRBV3-1 (or the pseudogene TRBV3-2) and TRBJ2-5; tentative D call: TRBD1 (5 bases). The germline gives CDR1 LGHDT, CDR2 YNNKEL (reference sequence). V was clipped by 1 base and J by 7 bases, with 7 bases between them. The CDR3 extends over 12 amino acids. The CDR3 spells CASSQGTGTQYF. The CDR3 nucleotides are TGTGCCAGCAGCCAAGGTACAGGGACCCAGTACTTC.